The 20 T cell receptor beta chains reported below all come from one sample, sequenced in a study of technical replicates of blood from a few donors. Libraries were prepared by immunoSEQ multiplex PCR; TCRdb keeps only in-frame clonotypes and omits some of them. The repertoire holds tens of thousands of clones, with about 90% as singletons. Sequenced: T cells isolated from PBMCs. The receptors come from a human donor in good health.

The chain recombines TRBV6-5 with TRBJ1-2, with a weak D call TRBD1 (5 bases). V lost 6 bases to trimming and J lost 3 bases, with 14 bases between them. Germline assignment: CDR1 MNHEY and CDR2 SVGAGI. This CDR3 has 14 residues. CDR3 residues: CASSRQYTYYGYTF. CDR3 sequence (DNA): TGTGCCAGCAGCCGACAGTACACCTACTATGGCTACACCTTC.

This chain joins TRBV5-6 and TRBJ2-1, with TRBD2 matching 9 bases. V shed 4 bases, J shed 2 bases, and the junction held 4 bases outside the gene matches. Germline assignment: CDR1 SGHDT and CDR2 YYEEEE. The CDR3 contains 15 residues. The chain's CDR3 is CASSPIAGAYNEQFF. The CDR3 coding sequence is TGTGCCAGCAGCCCAATAGCGGGAGCCTACAATGAGCAGTTCTTC.

The chain employs TRBV5-1 and TRBJ1-5, with D tentatively TRBD1 (5 bases). CDR3 length equals 14 residues. Germline-derived CDR1 and CDR2 are SGHRS and YFSETQ. V lost 1 base and J lost 10, with 15 bases in between. CDR3 bases: TGCGCCAGCAGCTTGTCAGGGCAGGGTGTTCCCCAGCATTTT. Translated: CASSLSGQGVPQHF.

The chain carries TRBV6-5 and TRBJ2-7; a weak D match, TRBD1 (6 bases). Germline CDR1 and CDR2: MNHEY and SVGAGI. The V end was cut by 4 bases, the J end by 2 bases, with 9 bases between. The CDR3 has 13 amino acids. CDR3 in DNA: TGTGCCAGCAGTTCGAGACAGGCCTACGAGCAGTACTTC. Encoded protein: CASSSRQAYEQYF.

This chain links TRBV9 with TRBJ1-3, with D unresolved. CDR3 length: 17 amino acids. Between the trimmed V and J ends, which lost 2 bases and 0 bases, there was a span of 15 bases. CDR1 and CDR2 from the germline V gene are SGDLS and YYNGEE. The CDR3 protein is CASSVSYRTFSGNTIYF. DNA of the CDR3: TGTGCCAGCAGCGTTTCCTACAGAACTTTCTCTGGAAACACCATATATTTT. Full variable domain (missing parts from reference TRBV9 and TRBJ1-3): DSGVTQTPKHLITATGQRVTLRCSPRSGDLSVYWYQQSLDQGLQFLIQYYNGEERAKGNILERFSAQQFPDLHSELNLSSLELGDSALYFCASSVSYRTFSGNTIYFGEGSWLTVV.

This chain's CDR3 is CASSQGDNYGYTF. CDR3 nucleotides: TGTGCCAGTAGCCAGGGGGATAACTATGGCTACACCTTC. The chain combines TRBV6-5 with TRBJ1-2, with TRBD1 matching 7 bases. Trimming at V came to 9 bases and at J to 1 base, leaving 5 bases not matched to a gene. The CDR3 totals 13 residues. Germline CDR1 is MNHEY and CDR2 is SVGAGI.

The gene calls are TRBV6-5 and TRBJ1-5, with D hard to call. There are 13 residues in the CDR3. V lost 0 bases and J 5 bases, leaving 5 bases between the germline ends. Germline CDR1 and CDR2: MNHEY and SVGAGI. The CDR3 region has the DNA TGTGCCAGCAGTTACTCGGGCTATCAGCCCCAGCATTTT. Protein sequence: CASSYSGYQPQHF.

This chain uses TRBV5-6 with TRBJ2-6; 10 positions match TRBD1. Germline trimming cut 4 bases from V and 0 bases from J; bases unmatched to any gene: 4. The CDR3 consists of 17 residues. CDR1 and CDR2 from the germline V gene are SGHDT and YYEEEE. The CDR3 spells CASSPGTGVSGANVLTF. The CDR3 DNA is TGTGCCAGCAGCCCCGGGACAGGGGTCTCTGGGGCCAACGTCCTGACTTTC.

The chain employs TRBV6-5 and TRBJ1-2; 7 nucleotides align to TRBD1. V lost 6 bases and J lost 8; bases outside the gene matches: 15. The length of the CDR3 is 15 residues. In germline, CDR1 is MNHEY, CDR2 SVGAGI. In DNA, the CDR3 is TGTGCCAGCAGAATTGGGACAGACCTTTCTATAGGCTACACCTTC. Translation: CASRIGTDLSIGYTF.

This chain uses TRBV6-4 with TRBJ2-1, with 8 bases aligning to TRBD2. The junction had 9 bases not matched to a gene; V was cut back by 4 bases and J by 7 bases. This CDR3 is built from 15 residues. The V gene's germline CDR1 is MRHNA and CDR2 SNTAGT. CDR3 amino acids: CASSGSGGRVNEQFF. CDR3 coding DNA: TGTGCCAGCAGTGGGAGCGGGGGCCGCGTTAATGAGCAGTTCTTC.

This rearrangement joins TRBV25-1 to TRBJ1-5; 8 bases align to TRBD1. Trimming cost V 6 bases and J 0 bases; bases outside gene matches: 4. The V gene's germline CDR1 is MGHDK and CDR2 SYGVNS. This CDR3 is built from 15 residues. CDR3 region: CASSLGTGSNQPQHF. The CDR3 nucleotides are TGTGCCAGCAGCCTAGGGACAGGTAGCAATCAGCCCCAGCATTTT.

V is TRBV25-1 and J is TRBJ2-7; 8 positions agree with TRBD1. Looked up from germline, CDR1 is MGHDK and CDR2 is SYGVNS. The CDR3 totals 15 residues. V shed 6 bases, J shed 2 bases, and the junction held 9 bases outside the gene matches. The CDR3 nucleotides are TGTGCCAGCAGCCTCCGGACAGGGCTTACCTACGAGCAGTACTTC. Translated: CASSLRTGLTYEQYF.

The V call is TRBV7-2, the J call TRBJ1-5, with 10 bases matching TRBD1. Trimming cost V 4 bases and J 1 base; bases outside gene matches: 1. Germline V gene data show CDR1 as SGHTA and CDR2 as FQGNSA. This CDR3 has 15 amino acids. CDR3 nucleotides: TGTGCCAGCAGCTCGGGACAGGGGAGCAATCAGCCCCAGCATTTT. It specifies CASSSGQGSNQPQHF. Drawing the rest from reference TRBV7-2 and TRBJ1-5, the complete variable domain is GAGVSQSPSNKVTEKGKDVELRCDPISGHTALYWYRQSLGQGLEFLIYFQGNSAPDKSGLPSDRFSAERTGGSVSTLTIQRTQQEDSAVYLCASSSGQGSNQPQHFGDGTRLSIL.

The chain recombines TRBV4-1 with TRBJ2-7, with 7 bases aligning to TRBD2. The CDR3 extends over 16 amino acids. CDR1 and CDR2 from the germline V gene are MGHRA and YSYEKL. Trimming removed 3 bases from V and 4 bases from J; junction bases left unmatched: 12. This chain's CDR3 is CASSHRASGRTYEQYF. The CDR3 DNA sequence: TGCGCCAGCAGCCATCGGGCTAGCGGCAGAACGTACGAGCAGTACTTC.

Only one count was recorded for this clone. The J gene is TRBJ1-1, the V gene TRBV6-1, with a tentative D call TRBD1 (6 bases). Trimming pared 7 bases from V and 1 base from J, leaving 10 bases between. Germline V gene data show CDR1 as MNHNS and CDR2 as SASEGT. The CDR3 spans 13 residues. The CDR3 sequence is CASTGQTNTEAFF. The CDR3 bases are TGTGCCAGCACTGGACAGACGAACACTGAAGCTTTCTTT.

This chain joins TRBV10-2 and TRBJ1-5; 7 bases match TRBD1. Losses at the gene ends were 5 bases for V and 3 bases for J; bases not matched to a gene: 4. Germline V gene sequence: CDR1 WSHSY, CDR2 SAAADI. The CDR3 is 14 residues long. CDR3 loop: CASSYRGDNQPQHF. The DNA for the CDR3 is TGCGCCAGCAGTTACAGGGGTGACAATCAGCCCCAGCATTTT.

V and J are TRBV18 and TRBJ1-3; D remains ambiguous. Trimming took 2 bases from V and 6 from J, leaving 14 bases between them. Per germline, CDR1 KGHSH and CDR2 LQKENI. This CDR3 spans 15 amino acids. The CDR3 coding sequence is TGTGCCAGCTCACCAGGAGGACCATCGGTAAACACCATATATTTT. Protein sequence: CASSPGGPSVNTIYF. The complete variable domain, with remaining parts taken from reference TRBV18 and TRBJ1-3, reads NAGVMQNPRHLVRRRGQEARLRCSPMKGHSHVYWYRQLPEEGLKFMVYLQKENIIDESGMPKERFSAEFPKEGPSILRIQQVVRGDSAAYFCASSPGGPSVNTIYFGEGSWLTVV.

The CDR3 loop reads CASSLSQGARGETQYF. CDR3 DNA: TGCGCCAGCAGCTTAAGCCAGGGGGCGCGCGGAGAGACCCAGTACTTC. This chain links TRBV5-1 with TRBJ2-5; 8 nucleotides match TRBD1. V lost 2 bases and J lost 4; bases outside the gene matches: 10. Per germline, CDR1 SGHRS and CDR2 YFSETQ. This CDR3 region has 16 residues.

V and J are TRBV11-3 and TRBJ2-7; possible D gene TRBD1, 5 bases. CDR3 length: 16 amino acids. Germline loops: CDR1 SGHNT, CDR2 YENEEA. Trimming took 4 bases from V and 6 from J, leaving 22 bases between them. CDR3 in amino acids: CASSSMGSGRASEQYF. The DNA for the CDR3 is TGTGCCAGCAGCTCAATGGGATCTGGCAGGGCCAGCGAGCAGTACTTC.

This clone was seen more than once but under ten times. The chain has TRBV6-1 and TRBJ1-2; no firm D call. Per germline, CDR1 MNHNS and CDR2 SASEGT. CDR3 length: 12 residues. Trimming took 5 bases from V and 7 from J, leaving 11 bases between them. As DNA, the CDR3 is TGTGCCAGCAGTCGTTCGAACAGTGGCTACACCTTC. It translates to CASSRSNSGYTF.